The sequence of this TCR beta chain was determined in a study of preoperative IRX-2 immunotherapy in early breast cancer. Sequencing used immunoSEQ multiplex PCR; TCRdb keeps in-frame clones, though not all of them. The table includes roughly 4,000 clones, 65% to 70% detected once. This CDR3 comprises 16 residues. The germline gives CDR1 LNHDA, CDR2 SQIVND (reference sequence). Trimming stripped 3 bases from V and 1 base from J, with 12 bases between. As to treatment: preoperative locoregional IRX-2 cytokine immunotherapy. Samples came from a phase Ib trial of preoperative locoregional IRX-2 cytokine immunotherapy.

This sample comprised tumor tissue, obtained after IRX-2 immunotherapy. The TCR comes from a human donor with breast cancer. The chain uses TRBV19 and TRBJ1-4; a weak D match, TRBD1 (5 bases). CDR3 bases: TGTGCCAGTAGTATCCATAGACAGCGAACTAATGAAAAACTGTTTTTT. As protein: CASSIHRQRTNEKLFF. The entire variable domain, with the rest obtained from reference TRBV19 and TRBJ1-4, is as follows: DGGITQSPKYLFRKEGQNVTLSCEQNLNHDAMYWYRQDPGQGLRLIYYSQIVNDFQKGDIAEGYSVSREKKESFPLTVTSAQKNPTAFYLCASSIHRQRTNEKLFFGSGTQLSVL.